This T cell receptor (beta chain) was profiled in a study of T-cell reconstitution after alpha-beta-depleted transplantation in children. Study-level points and caveats: Newly made T cells mostly supplied T-cell counts and diversity one year after transplant. Approximately two months post-transplant, alpha-beta T cells reportedly originated from several hundred expanded graft clones. The study traced high day-60 TCRbeta diversity in some patients to surviving recipient T cells and thymic progenitors.

The CDR3 has 12 residues. V lost 2 bases, J lost 2 bases, and 3 bases lay in between. The germline V gene encodes CDR1 MDHEN and CDR2 SYDVKM. Unique molecular identifiers were built into the TCRbeta library. MiXCR, applied by TCRdb to the PCR reads, yields one record per CDR3 protein. The data contain over 85,000 distinct CDR3 sequences, about 6% of them singletons. This clonotype was seen many times. Its antigen is unknown. Source: PBMCs, mostly from graft donor cells, taken 60 days after TCRalphabeta/CD19-depleted stem cell transplant. The chain joins TRBV28 to TRBJ1-2; D is unclear. The clonotype originates from a female patient aged 2-9 years who had a stem cell transplant for Fanconi anemia, so the T cells may come from the graft donor. CDR3 bases: TGTGCCAGCAGTTTAAAAAACTATGGCTACACCTTC. Translated: CASSLKNYGYTF.